These 29 T cell receptor beta chains share one sample of origin, sequenced in a study of cytomegalovirus exposure and HLA in healthy donors. 13 Jbeta primers and 60 Vbeta primers were used for the PCR. Sequencing used immunoSEQ multiplex PCR; TCRdb keeps in-frame clones, though not all of them. This sample has about 77,000 clones, with about 80% found just once. Sequencing was done on a sample of PBMCs. The origin of the receptors is a man in his forties in good health and CMV-seronegative.

The chain is built from TRBV18 and TRBJ2-7; 7 positions match TRBD1. Germline V gene lookup returns CDR1 KGHSH and CDR2 LQKENI. The V and J ends lost 6 bases and 7 bases, in that order; junction bases with no gene match: 12. The CDR3 length is 14 residues. CDR3 DNA sequence: TGTGCCAGCTCCCCTCGGGACAGCTTTCGGGAGCAGTACTTC. This translates into CASSPRDSFREQYF.

This clone was counted only a few times. This chain joins TRBV19 and TRBJ2-7; 9 bases align to TRBD1. The CDR3 contains 16 residues. Per the germline V gene, CDR1 is LNHDA and CDR2 is SQIVND (reference sequence). Losses at the gene ends were 6 bases for V and 2 bases for J; bases not matched to a gene: 11. The CDR3 coding sequence is TGTGCCAGTAGAACCCCCGGGACAGGGAACGCCTACGAGCAGTACTTC. This sequence encodes CASRTPGTGNAYEQYF.

The chain is built from TRBV7-9 and TRBJ1-5, with 8 nucleotides matching TRBD1. This CDR3 spans 15 amino acids. V lost 6 bases, J lost 6 bases, and 10 bases stayed unmatched. Looked up from germline, CDR1 is SEHNR and CDR2 is FQNEAQ (reference sequence). CDR3 nucleotide sequence: TGTGCCAGCAGTCTCGGACAGGGAGTGATTCAGCCCCAGCATTTT. Translation: CASSLGQGVIQPQHF.

The V gene is TRBV6-6, the J gene TRBJ1-2; D is perhaps TRBD1 (5 bases). In germline, CDR1 is MNHNY, CDR2 SVGAGI (reference sequence). The CDR3 spans 14 residues. V was cut by 2 bases and J by 4 bases, with 11 bases left in between. CDR3 amino acids: CASSYGGTAYGYTF. The DNA for the CDR3 is TGTGCCAGCAGTTACGGGGGGACGGCCTATGGCTACACCTTC.

CDR3 loop: CASSFEAFAGELFF. The CDR3 coding sequence is TGTGCCAGCAGCTTTGAAGCATTCGCCGGGGAGCTGTTTTTT. The rearrangement joins TRBV11-2 to TRBJ2-2; no clear D gene. The CDR3 is 14 amino acids. Trimming stripped 3 bases from V and 6 bases from J, with 11 bases between. Looked up from germline, CDR1 is SGHAT and CDR2 is FQNNGV.

The rearrangement joins TRBV27 to TRBJ1-1, with TRBD1 identical over 11 bases. Germline V gene lookup returns CDR1 MNHEY and CDR2 SMNVEV (reference sequence). The CDR3 has 17 amino acids. The J segment lost 4 bases and the V segment lost 3 bases, leaving 10 bases of the junction unmatched. For the CDR3, the DNA is TGTGCCAGCAGTTTTATTGGACAGGGGGCTATGGGCACTGAAGCTTTCTTT. This sequence encodes CASSFIGQGAMGTEAFF.

This chain uses TRBV2 with TRBJ1-2, with 9 bases fitting TRBD1. CDR3 length: 14 amino acids. The ends lost 6 bases at V and 2 bases at J; junction bases unmatched: 4. Germline assignment: CDR1 SNHLY and CDR2 FYNNEI. CDR3 loop: CASRSGTGNYGYTF. CDR3 coding DNA: TGTGCCAGCAGGTCCGGGACAGGGAACTATGGCTACACCTTC. Looking up the rest from reference TRBV2 and TRBJ1-2 gives the full variable domain: EPEVTQTPSHQVTQMGQEVILRCVPISNHLYFYWYRQILGQKVEFLVSFYNNEISEKSEIFDDQFSVERPDGSNFTLKIRSTKLEDSAMYFCASRSGTGNYGYTFGSGTRLTVV.

The genes are TRBV14 and TRBJ1-1; the D is unclear. The germline CDR1 and CDR2 sequences are SGHDN and FVKESK. Trimming cost V 7 bases and J 5 bases, with 17 bases left between them. The CDR3 runs 14 residues. Here the CDR3 DNA reads TGTGCCAGCAACATGGGAGGCACCCGGACTGAAGCTTTCTTT. This codes for CASNMGGTRTEAFF.

The rearrangement uses TRBV6-5 and TRBJ2-5; 9 positions agree with TRBD1. The DNA matches TRBJ2-7 better at its end, which makes the J call doubtful. Germline loops: CDR1 MNHEY, CDR2 SVGAGI. This CDR3 contains 14 residues. CDR3 in amino acids: CASSSGQGTYEQYF. DNA of the CDR3: TGTGCCAGCAGTTCGGGACAGGGCACCTACGAGCAGTACTTC.

The rearrangement joins TRBV6-5 to TRBJ2-3; D is perhaps TRBD2 (7 bases). Germline assignment: CDR1 MNHEY and CDR2 SVGAGI. The length of the CDR3 is 15 residues. Between the trimmed V and J ends, which lost 6 bases and 2 bases, there was a span of 15 bases. CDR3 in amino acids: CASSPLGGPTDTQYF. CDR3 in DNA: TGTGCCAGCAGCCCCCTCGGGGGGCCCACAGATACGCAGTATTTT.

The chain carries TRBV6-5 and TRBJ2-5, with 10 bases fitting TRBD1. Germline-derived CDR1 and CDR2 are MNHEY and SVGAGI. V trimming: 2 bases; J trimming: 1 base; junction bases outside the gene matches: 1. This CDR3 region has 15 residues. The CDR3 is CASSYGTGAQETQYF. The CDR3 region has the DNA TGTGCCAGCAGTTACGGGACAGGGGCCCAAGAGACCCAGTACTTC.

This clone was counted between two and nine times. The CDR3 region is CASSRSGQGAEAFF. The CDR3 nucleotides read TGTGCCAGCAGCCGCTCGGGACAGGGGGCTGAAGCTTTCTTT. The V call is TRBV6-5, the J call TRBJ1-1, with 11 bases identical to TRBD1. Germline assignment: CDR1 MNHEY and CDR2 SVGAGI. J lost 6 bases, V lost 6 bases, and 6 bases had no gene match. The CDR3 length is 14 residues.

CDR3 sequence: CASSPQDSYSNQPQHF. The CDR3 nucleotides read TGTGCCAGCTCACCACAGGACAGCTATAGCAATCAGCCCCAGCATTTT. The chain carries TRBV18 and TRBJ1-5, with a weak D call TRBD1 (6 bases). The germline V and J ends were trimmed by 1 base and 0 bases, with 10 bases remaining between them. The CDR3 has 16 residues. From germline, CDR1 is KGHSH and CDR2 LQKENI.

The CDR3 loop is CASSLAGLNLNYGYTF. The CDR3 nucleotides are TGTGCCAGCAGCTTGGCAGGGTTAAATTTAAACTATGGCTACACCTTC. This chain uses TRBV5-4 with TRBJ1-2; D possibly corresponds to TRBD1 (5 bases). Deletions cut 0 bases from V and 2 bases from J, with 14 bases between. The CDR3 covers 16 residues. CDR1 is SGHNT and CDR2 is YYREEE in the germline V gene (reference sequence).

The rearrangement joins TRBV7-3 to TRBJ2-3, with D possibly TRBD1 on 6 matching bases. The CDR3 has 14 amino acids. Germline V gene lookup returns CDR1 SGHTA and CDR2 FQGTGA. V was trimmed by 4 bases and J by 2 bases, leaving 10 bases between them. CDR3 DNA: TGTGCCAGCAGCTCCCAGGGGATCACAGATACGCAGTATTTT. Its translation is CASSSQGITDTQYF.

CDR3 bases: TGTGCCAGCAGTCTCCTCGGGGGTCAGGGTGGCTACACCTTC. Protein sequence: CASSLLGGQGGYTF. V and J are TRBV6-6 and TRBJ1-2, with D maybe TRBD1 (5 bases). The length of the CDR3 is 14 residues. Germline assignment: CDR1 MNHNY and CDR2 SVGAGI (reference sequence). The V end was cut by 5 bases, the J end by 7 bases, with 17 bases between.

The chain employs TRBV6-1 and TRBJ1-2, with TRBD1 matching 7 bases. The J segment lost 5 bases and the V segment lost 2 bases, leaving 2 bases of the junction unmatched. Germline lookup yields CDR1 MNHNS and CDR2 SASEGT. This CDR3 comprises 13 residues. DNA of the CDR3: TGTGCCAGCAGTGAAAGGGACAGTTATGGCTACACCTTC. It codes for CASSERDSYGYTF.

This clone was found once. The rearrangement links TRBV27 to TRBJ1-5; 8 bases fit TRBD1. From germline, CDR1 is MNHEY and CDR2 SMNVEV (reference sequence). This CDR3 region has 19 residues. Trimming cost V 6 bases and J 7 bases; bases outside gene matches: 23. This CDR3 reads CASRDLSTGTGWSMQPQHF. CDR3 nucleotides: TGTGCCAGCAGGGACCTCTCCACCGGGACAGGCTGGAGTATGCAGCCCCAGCATTTT.

The gene calls are TRBV2 and TRBJ2-1, with TRBD2 identical over 7 bases. The CDR3 is made up of 14 amino acids. Trimming took 5 bases from V and 7 from J; bases not matched to a gene: 8. CDR1 SNHLY and CDR2 FYNNEI come from the germline V gene. The DNA for the CDR3 is TGTGCCAGCAGTTCCCCGGGACTAATGAATGAGCAGTTCTTC. It is translated as CASSSPGLMNEQFF.

The genes are TRBV7-3 and TRBJ1-1; no clear D. V was trimmed by 0 bases and J by 7 bases, leaving 9 bases between them. Germline loops: CDR1 SGHTA, CDR2 FQGTGA. The CDR3 runs 13 residues. The CDR3, as DNA: TGTGCCAGCAGCTTAACGTTGGCGGGTGAAGCTTTCTTT. This encodes CASSLTLAGEAFF.

This CDR3 reads CASSLDGQGPQHF. The CDR3 DNA is TGCGCCAGCAGCTTGGATGGACAGGGGCCCCAGCATTTT. The chain joins TRBV5-1 to TRBJ1-5; TRBD1 aligns across 8 bases. Germline CDR1 is SGHRS and CDR2 is YFSETQ. This CDR3 is 13 amino acids long. The ends lost 0 bases at V and 9 bases at J; junction bases unmatched: 2.

The rearrangement links TRBV11-1 to TRBJ1-6, with 8 bases aligning to TRBD1. CDR1 SGHAT and CDR2 FQDESV come from the germline V gene (reference sequence). This CDR3 is built from 16 residues. V was clipped by 5 bases and J by 8 bases; unmatched bases: 11. For the CDR3, the DNA is TGTGCCAGCAGCCTACGGGGCAGGGGGCTATATTCACCCCTCCACTTT. Protein: CASSLRGRGLYSPLHF. Variable domain in full (rest from reference TRBV11-1 and TRBJ1-6): EAEVAQSPRYKITEKSQAVAFWCDPISGHATLYWYRQILGQGPELLVQFQDESVVDDSQLPKDRFSAERLKGVDSTLKIQPAELGDSAMYLCASSLRGRGLYSPLHFGNGTRLTVT.

The V and J genes are TRBV19 and TRBJ1-5; TRBD1 agrees at 7 bases. Germline values: CDR1 LNHDA, CDR2 SQIVND (reference sequence). V shed 7 bases, J shed 2 bases, and the junction held 11 bases outside the gene matches. The CDR3 totals 16 residues. This chain's CDR3 is CASIALDRRGNQPQHF. The CDR3 nucleotides are TGTGCCAGTATCGCCTTGGACAGGAGAGGCAATCAGCCCCAGCATTTT.

This clone has just one count. CDR3 amino acids: CASSFSGGSNYGYTF. Here the CDR3 DNA reads TGCGCCAGCAGCTTTTCGGGAGGAAGTAACTATGGCTACACCTTC. The chain uses TRBV5-1 and TRBJ1-2, with D unresolved. In germline, CDR1 is SGHRS, CDR2 YFSETQ. The CDR3 is made up of 15 amino acids. The V and J ends lost 2 bases and 1 base respectively, with 12 bases between them.

This chain links TRBV5-1 with TRBJ1-2, with D tentatively TRBD1 (5 bases). Germline CDR1 is SGHRS and CDR2 is YFSETQ. V was shortened by 2 bases and J by 1 base, with 6 bases between the two germline ends. The CDR3 extends over 13 amino acids. The CDR3, as DNA: TGCGCCAGCAGCTTTGACAGTAACTATGGCTACACCTTC. Its translation: CASSFDSNYGYTF. The whole variable domain, filled in from reference TRBV5-1 and TRBJ1-2, reads KAGVTQTPRYLIKTRGQQVTLSCSPISGHRSVSWYQQTPGQGLQFLFEYFSETQRNKGNFPGRFSGRQFSNSRSEMNVSTLELGDSALYLCASSFDSNYGYTFGSGTRLTVV.

This chain connects TRBV7-2 to TRBJ2-7; D not certain. Germline lookup yields CDR1 SGHTA and CDR2 FQGNSA. The CDR3 runs to 12 residues. Trimming took off 1 base at V and 6 bases at J, with 7 bases between the two ends. Here the CDR3 DNA reads TGTGCCAGCAGCTTAGGCACGCGCGAGCAGTACTTC. This translates into CASSLGTREQYF.

This chain links TRBV7-2 with TRBJ2-5, with TRBD2 matching over 10 bases. Losses at the gene ends were 1 base for V and 4 bases for J; bases not matched to a gene: 9. From germline, CDR1 is SGHTA and CDR2 FQGNSA. The length of the CDR3 is 17 residues. CDR3 DNA sequence: TGTGCCAGCAGCTTAGGGAGATTAGCGGGGGGTTTAGAGACCCAGTACTTC. It specifies CASSLGRLAGGLETQYF.

The chain has TRBV7-6 and TRBJ2-1, with a tentative D call TRBD1 (6 bases). This CDR3 contains 13 residues. Germline values: CDR1 SGHVS, CDR2 FNYEAQ. The V and J ends lost 5 bases and 10 bases respectively, with 15 bases between them. CDR3 residues: CASSNYRVGEQFF. The CDR3, as DNA: TGTGCCAGCAGCAACTACAGGGTTGGGGAGCAGTTCTTC.

The rearrangement uses TRBV28 and TRBJ1-3, with 10 bases identical to TRBD1. From germline, CDR1 is MDHEN and CDR2 SYDVKM. V was pared by 6 bases and J by 4 bases, with 6 bases of the junction left unmatched. There are 15 residues in the CDR3. CDR3 in DNA: TGTGCCAGCAGACGCCCGACAGGGGGCGGAAACACCATATATTTT. Protein: CASRRPTGGGNTIYF.